This TCR beta chain was recorded in a study of T-cell reconstitution after alpha-beta-depleted transplantation in children. The TCRbeta library was prepared with unique molecular identifiers. In TCRdb, the PCR reads were re-called with MiXCR into one record per CDR3 protein. This table has almost 400,000 distinct CDR3 sequences, 20% appearing once. The sequenced sample was PBMCs from the stem cell graft donor, obtained from the stem cell graft. This receptor was obtained from a human donor who donated a stem cell graft to a child with acute myeloid leukemia.

In DNA form, the CDR3 reads TGCAGCGTGGGGACTTTTTCCCCCTACGAGCAGTACTTC. Translated, it gives CSVGTFSPYEQYF. The genes are TRBV29-1 and TRBJ2-7; a possible D gene is TRBD2 (6 bases). This CDR3 contains 13 residues. The V and J ends lost 6 bases and 2 bases respectively, with 14 bases between them. Germline values: CDR1 SQVTM, CDR2 ANQGSEA.